The source of this TCR beta chain is a study of cytomegalovirus exposure and HLA in healthy donors. Findings and limits, study-wide: The only immune exposure information that was available was CMV serostatus. Reportedly, cytomegalovirus status was diagnosed with high sensitivity and specificity.

Note on this clone: Antigen specificity is unknown.

V dropped 5 bases and J dropped 4; count of bases not matched to a gene: 8. The CDR3 extends over 15 amino acids. In germline, CDR1 is MDHEN, CDR2 SYDVKM. The PCR contained 60 Vbeta and 13 Jbeta primers. Data came from immunoSEQ multiplex PCR; TCRdb stores just in-frame clones and leaves some out. This sample has 120,000 to 150,000 clones, with 60% to 85% found just once. The chain employs TRBV28 and TRBJ1-2; 9 bases line up with TRBD1. This clonotype was obtained from a woman aged 40 to 49 in good health and CMV-seropositive. The sample was PBMCs. DNA for the CDR3: TGTGCCAGCAGTCCCTGGGACAGGGACTTCTATGGCTACACCTTC. Its protein product is CASSPWDRDFYGYTF.